The present entry profiles one T cell receptor beta chain with its context. This clone turned up a few times. There is no known antigen for this receptor. It has no much larger one-base neighbor in the sample; base qualities were not kept. This entry belongs to a study of T cell responses to AZD1222 COVID-19 vaccine (dated by TCRdb to the early 2020s). Looking at the study overall: A total of just over 230 trial participants underwent TCR sequencing, of whom about 210 had received two doses of AZD1222 and roughly 26 had received two doses of the MenACWY control vaccine. Trial participants were enrolled by age into 18-55, 56-69 and 70-plus year subgroups, with around 150, 28 and 57 TCR-sequenced participants respectively.

Points the paper makes about the study in general: CD4 TCRs associated with the vaccine covered the entire spike protein, and the dominant responses were in regions 160-218 and 743-854. Epitopes outside the regions mutated in the B.1.351 and B.1.1.7 variants were reportedly recognized by nearly half of the unique spike-specific TCRs. In the small 56-69-year group, the increase in depth fell short of significance, most likely because of low power. Participants were mostly white British, with more females than males. The authors suggested clonal diversity may have been underestimated. Because no samples from the day 14 peak response were available, repertoires could be characterized only after the peak T cell response. Conclusions about previously exposed vaccinees are limited because only 6 or 7 AZD1222 recipients were SARS-CoV-2 seropositive at baseline. Spike-specific TCR breadth and depth rose significantly after two AZD1222 doses compared with day 0 and with MenACWY recipients.

The CDR3 regions of human TCRbeta chains were analyzed by immunosequencing. Per the source publication's procedure: TCRs in the repertoires were matched against a reference library of SARS-CoV-2-specific TCRs that had been generated with the MIRA antigen-specificity platform. Breadth was defined as the fraction of unique TCRs that were SARS-CoV-2-associated, and depth was defined as the fraction of total T cells that were SARS-CoV-2-associated. Each spike-specific TCR was assigned to its reactive spike region and to a CD4 or CD8 class using the MIRA data. Log10-transformed breadth and depth values were compared by one-way ANOVA with Sidak's multiple comparisons tests. Held by TCRdb, this immuneACCESS table contains in-frame sequences only and omits some clones. Under half of the omission traces to an unresolved V gene where checked; the cause of the rest is unknown. The V and J calls and clone size are taken from that table; D and trimming were inferred from the DNA. The sample table lists roughly 140,000 clones, about 91% of them with a count of one. Approximately 3.1% of the sample rests with the top ten.

According to the study, the label for this sample's time point signals: baseline before first vaccination. The treatment or condition label on this specimen signifies: meningococcal conjugate vaccine given as trial control. Vaccinee samples were obtained from the UK trials COV001 and COV002, which included a single-blind randomized controlled phase 2/3 trial of AZD1222 (ChAdOx1 nCoV-19) in healthy adults. For TCRbeta chain sequencing, PBMC samples were collected from trial participants at day 0 and at day 28 after the second dose. The origin of this receptor is an adult in good health. Sequences were derived from peripheral blood, sampled on day 0 of MenACWY control vaccination.

The CDR3 protein: CASSLTGKNTEAFF. The nucleotides read TGTGCCAGCAGCCTGACAGGGAAAAACACTGAAGCTTTCTTT. Recombination connected TRBV6-5 to TRBJ1-1; 7 central bases correspond to TRBD1. From its cysteine to its phenylalanine, the CDR3 spans 14 amino acids. Only the CDR3 DNA is retained, 42 bases long and in frame from the first base. After removal of 6 bases from V and 2 bases from J, the junction retains 6 bases not matched to a gene. The CDR1 and CDR2 encoded by the germline V gene are MNHEY and SVGAGI.